Shown below are 3 T cell receptor beta chains from a single sample sequenced in a study of blood T cell repertoires in COVID-19. Assay: immunoSEQ multiplex PCR; the TCRdb copy retains only in-frame clones and omits some. The sample contains approximately 260,000 clones, around 86% of which appear only once. The sequenced sample consisted of peripheral blood. All receptors come from a man aged 18 to 30 with active or convalescent COVID-19.

The chain joins TRBV28 to TRBJ1-1; 7 bases agree with TRBD1. The CDR3 extends over 11 amino acids. Germline V gives CDR1 MDHEN, CDR2 SYDVKM. With V trimmed by 6 bases and J by 10 bases, 5 bases remained unmatched. The CDR3 DNA is TGTGCCAGCAGAGACAGGGTCGGAGCTTTCTTT. It specifies CASRDRVGAFF.

The rearrangement joins TRBV9 to TRBJ2-2; D is uncertain. CDR3 length: 12 amino acids. In germline, CDR1 is SGDLS, CDR2 YYNGEE. V lost 4 bases to trimming and J lost 7 bases, with 8 bases between them. CDR3 sequence reads: CASSPLGGELFF. CDR3 DNA sequence: TGTGCCAGCAGCCCCCTCGGCGGGGAGCTGTTTTTT.

Written as DNA, the CDR3 is TGTGCCAGCAGCTATAGCGTCGGGGATGAGCAGTTCTTC. This translates into CASSYSVGDEQFF. The gene calls are TRBV5-4 and TRBJ2-1, with a weak D call TRBD2 (5 bases). CDR1 and CDR2 from the germline V gene are SGHNT and YYREEE (reference sequence). The CDR3 contains 13 residues. The germline V and J ends were trimmed by 3 bases and 8 bases, with 12 bases remaining between them.